The table lists the clone carrying this T cell receptor beta chain with a few counts. The target antigen is unknown. This record belongs to a study of cytomegalovirus exposure and HLA in healthy donors. Background on the study: Roughly 180 million T cells yielded 100 million or so unique TCR beta sequences, as an earlier analysis found. Study-wide points: Through in vitro validation, three CMV-associated chains were shown to be specific for CMV antigens. Researchers reported in a later analysis that common viral pathogens appeared linked to several top clusters.

In the PCR, 60 Vbeta and 13 Jbeta primers were used. Libraries were prepared by immunoSEQ multiplex PCR; TCRdb keeps only in-frame clonotypes and omits some of them. This sample has about 160,000 clones; approximately 78% occur once, and the top ten carry about 2.4%. Germline CDR1 is LNHDA and CDR2 is SQIVND (reference sequence). The CDR3 runs 15 residues. Trimming stripped 0 bases from V and 5 bases from J, with 14 bases between. This sequence was found in a male donor in good health and CMV-seronegative. The rearrangement joins TRBV19 to TRBJ2-7, with TRBD2 as a possible D gene (6 bases). Source material: PBMCs. This CDR3 reads CASSIDSGEADEQYF. For the CDR3, the DNA is TGTGCCAGTAGTATAGATTCGGGGGAGGCGGACGAGCAGTACTTC.